The present entry profiles one T cell receptor beta chain with its context. PCR was performed using 60 Vbeta and 13 Jbeta primers. Sequencing was performed with immunoSEQ multiplex PCR; in TCRdb, only in-frame clones are kept and a portion is missing. In total, the table holds 130,000 or so clones. This specimen belongs to a study of cytomegalovirus exposure and HLA in healthy donors. This CDR3 has 15 residues. Germline CDR1 SGHTA, CDR2 FQGNSA. V was clipped by 7 bases and J by 5 bases; unmatched bases: 12. The genes are TRBV7-2 and TRBJ2-5, with TRBD2 identical over 8 bases. This sequence was found in a woman younger than 30 in good health and CMV-seronegative. Sequencing was done on a sample of PBMCs. The chain's CDR3 is CASISGGVLAETQYF. CDR3 DNA: TGTGCCAGCATTTCCGGGGGGGTCCTAGCGGAGACCCAGTACTTC.